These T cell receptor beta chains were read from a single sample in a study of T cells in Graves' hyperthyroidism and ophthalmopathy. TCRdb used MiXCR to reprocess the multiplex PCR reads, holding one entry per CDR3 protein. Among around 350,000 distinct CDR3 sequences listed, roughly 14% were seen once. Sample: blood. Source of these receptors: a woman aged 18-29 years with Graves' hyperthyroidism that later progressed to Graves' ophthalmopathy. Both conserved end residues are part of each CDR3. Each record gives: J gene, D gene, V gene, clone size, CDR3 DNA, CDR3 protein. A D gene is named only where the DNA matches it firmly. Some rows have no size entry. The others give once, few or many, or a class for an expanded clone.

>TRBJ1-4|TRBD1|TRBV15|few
TGTGCCACCAGCAAAGGACAGGGGGATGAAAAACTGTTTTTT
CATSKGQGDEKLFF
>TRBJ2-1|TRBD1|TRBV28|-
TGTGCCAGCAGCCGCGGACAGGGATACAATGAGCAGTTCTTC
CASSRGQGYNEQFF
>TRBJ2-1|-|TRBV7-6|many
TGTGCCAGCAGCTTACTGGGTGGCGGAGGCTACAATGAGCAGTTCTTC
CASSLLGGGGYNEQFF
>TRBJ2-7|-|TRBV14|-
TGTGCCAGCAGCCGGGAGTTCGGGATCTACGAGCAGTACTTC
CASSREFGIYEQYF
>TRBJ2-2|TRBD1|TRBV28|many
TGTGCCAGCAGTTTTTCAGGCCAGGGGGCCGGGGAGCTGTTTTTT
CASSFSGQGAGELFF
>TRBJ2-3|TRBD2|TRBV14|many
TGTGCCAGCAGCCAAGCGTCGGTAGCGGGCTCTTCCAGGGATACGCAGTATTTT
CASSQASVAGSSRDTQYF
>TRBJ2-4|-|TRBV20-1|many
TGCAGTGCTCCCAGTGTAGCCAAAAACATTCAGTACTTC
CSAPSVAKNIQYF
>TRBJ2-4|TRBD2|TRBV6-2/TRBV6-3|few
TGTGCCAGCAGTTCTAATTGGGGACTAGCGGGAGGAAGAGGAAACATTCAGTACTTC
CASSSNWGLAGGRGNIQYF
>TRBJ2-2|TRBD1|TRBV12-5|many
TGTGCTAGTGGTTTGCTCACGACAGGGAATACCGGGGAGCTGTTTTTT
CASGLLTTGNTGELFF
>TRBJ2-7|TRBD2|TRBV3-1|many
TGTGCCAGCAGCCAAGGCTTTAGCGGGTCCTACGAGCAGTACTTC
CASSQGFSGSYEQYF
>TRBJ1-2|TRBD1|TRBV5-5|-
TGTGCCAGCAGCTGGGGGACAGGGGGCGATGGCTACACCTTC
CASSWGTGGDGYTF
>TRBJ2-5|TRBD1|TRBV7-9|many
TGTGCCAGCAGCTCTTCGACAGGGCAAGAGACCCAGTACTTC
CASSSSTGQETQYF
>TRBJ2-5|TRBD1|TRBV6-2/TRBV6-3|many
TGTGCCAGCAGTTACTCCGGAACCCGGGACAGGGGAGGGGCACGAGAGACCCAGTACTTC
CASSYSGTRDRGGARETQYF
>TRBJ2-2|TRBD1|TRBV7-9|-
TGTGCCAGCAGACAAGACCTGACAGGGAACAAAAGGAACACCGGGGAGCTGTTTTTT
CASRQDLTGNKRNTGELFF
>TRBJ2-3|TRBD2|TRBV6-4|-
TGTGCCAGTTCCGCAGCGGGGAGCACAGATACGCAGTATTTT
CASSAAGSTDTQYF
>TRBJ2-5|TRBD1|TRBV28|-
TGTGCCAGCAGTTTAAAGGGACAGGGGGAAGAGACCCAGTACTTC
CASSLKGQGEETQYF
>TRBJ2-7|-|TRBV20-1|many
TGCAGTGACCCACCCTCCTACCCGGGATCCATTCGTGAGCAGTACTTC
CSDPPSYPGSIREQYF
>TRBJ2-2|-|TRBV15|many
TGTGCCACCAGCAGAGCGACGAGGAGGGCCACGGGGGAGCTGTTTTTT
CATSRATRRATGELFF
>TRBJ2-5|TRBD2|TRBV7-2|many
TGTGCCAGCAGCCCCCCCCCTAGGACTAGCATTGATCATAAGACCCAGTACTTC
CASSPPPRTSIDHKTQYF
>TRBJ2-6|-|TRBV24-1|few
TGTGCCACCAGTGATCCTACCGCAGGGGCTGGGGCCAACGTCCTGACTTTC
CATSDPTAGAGANVLTF
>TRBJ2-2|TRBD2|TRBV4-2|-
TGTGCCAGCAGCCAAGCGGGACTAGCGGGAGGGCGCGGCGGGGAGCTGTTTTTT
CASSQAGLAGGRGGELFF
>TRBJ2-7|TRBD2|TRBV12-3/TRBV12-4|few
TGTGCCAGCAGTTTTGGACTAGGAGACGCGCCTGTCGACTACGAGCAGTACTTC
CASSFGLGDAPVDYEQYF
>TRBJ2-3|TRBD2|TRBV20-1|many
TGCAGTGCTAGCGGGAGGGATGACTCCACAGATACGCAGTATTTT
CSASGRDDSTDTQYF
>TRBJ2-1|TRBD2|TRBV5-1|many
TGCGCCAGCAGCCTTATGACTAGCGGGAGTCACAATGAGCAGTTCTTC
CASSLMTSGSHNEQFF
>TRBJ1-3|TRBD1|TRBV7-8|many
TGTGCCAGCAGCTCCCTGATCCGACAGGGGGCTGGAAACACCATATATTTT
CASSSLIRQGAGNTIYF
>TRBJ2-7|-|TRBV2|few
TGTGCCAGCACGACAGGCTACGAGCAGTACTTC
CASTTGYEQYF
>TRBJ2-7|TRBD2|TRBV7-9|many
TGTGCCAGCAGCTTAGTACGGCTAGCGGGAGGGCCTTACGAGCAGTACTTC
CASSLVRLAGGPYEQYF
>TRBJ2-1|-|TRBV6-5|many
TGTGCCAGCAGTTACCGGCCAGCTAGCGCTGCCTACAATGAGCAGTTCTTC
CASSYRPASAAYNEQFF
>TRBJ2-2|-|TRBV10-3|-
TGTGCCATCAGTGAAGCCACCGGGGAGCTGTTTTTT
CAISEATGELFF
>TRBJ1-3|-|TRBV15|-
TGTGCCACCAGCAGAGACCACAGCTCTGGAAACACCATATATTTT
CATSRDHSSGNTIYF
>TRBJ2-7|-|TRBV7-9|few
TGTGCCAGCAGCTTCGCGGGTTCCTCCTACGAGCAGTACTTC
CASSFAGSSYEQYF
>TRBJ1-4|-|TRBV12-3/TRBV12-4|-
TGTGCCAGCAGTTTGGGGGGGATAGCTAATGAAAAACTGTTTTTT
CASSLGGIANEKLFF
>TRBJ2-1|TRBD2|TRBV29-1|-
TGCAGCGTTGAAAGGGGTCGCGGGAGGGCCTCCTACAATGAGCAGTTCTTC
CSVERGRGRASYNEQFF
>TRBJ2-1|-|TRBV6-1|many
TGTGCCAGCAGTTTTGGTCGGGTCCCCGGGGAGCAGTTCTTC
CASSFGRVPGEQFF
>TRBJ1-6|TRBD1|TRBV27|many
TGTGCCAGCAGAGGGGGCTCCGGGTCACCCCTCCACTTT
CASRGGSGSPLHF
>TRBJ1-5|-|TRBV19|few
TGTGCCAGCAGACTGACTAGCAATCAGCCCCAGCATTTT
CASRLTSNQPQHF
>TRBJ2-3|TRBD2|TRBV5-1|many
TGCGCCAGCAGCTCCCTAGCGGGAATTGCAGATACGCAGTATTTT
CASSSLAGIADTQYF
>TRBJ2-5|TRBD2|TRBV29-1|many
TGCAGCGTTCTGGAGGGAGGGGTGGAGACCCAGTACTTC
CSVLEGGVETQYF
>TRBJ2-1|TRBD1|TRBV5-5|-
TGTGCCAGCAGACCGGGACAGGAGCCCTTCAGCTCCTACAATGAGCAGTTCTTC
CASRPGQEPFSSYNEQFF